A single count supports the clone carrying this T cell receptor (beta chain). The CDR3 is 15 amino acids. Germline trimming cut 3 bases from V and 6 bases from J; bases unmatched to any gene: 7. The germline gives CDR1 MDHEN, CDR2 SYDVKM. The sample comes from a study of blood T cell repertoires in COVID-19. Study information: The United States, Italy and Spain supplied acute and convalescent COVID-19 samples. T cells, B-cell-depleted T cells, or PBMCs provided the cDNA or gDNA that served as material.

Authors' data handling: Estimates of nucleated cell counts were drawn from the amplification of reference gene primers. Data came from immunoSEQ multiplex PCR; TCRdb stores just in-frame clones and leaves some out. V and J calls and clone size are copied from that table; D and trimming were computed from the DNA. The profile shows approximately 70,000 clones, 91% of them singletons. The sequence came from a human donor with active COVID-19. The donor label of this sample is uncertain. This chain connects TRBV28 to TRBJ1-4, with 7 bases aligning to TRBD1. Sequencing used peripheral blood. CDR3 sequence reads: CASSFWGQYYEKLFF. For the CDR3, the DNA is TGTGCCAGCAGTTTTTGGGGACAGTATTATGAAAAACTGTTTTTT.